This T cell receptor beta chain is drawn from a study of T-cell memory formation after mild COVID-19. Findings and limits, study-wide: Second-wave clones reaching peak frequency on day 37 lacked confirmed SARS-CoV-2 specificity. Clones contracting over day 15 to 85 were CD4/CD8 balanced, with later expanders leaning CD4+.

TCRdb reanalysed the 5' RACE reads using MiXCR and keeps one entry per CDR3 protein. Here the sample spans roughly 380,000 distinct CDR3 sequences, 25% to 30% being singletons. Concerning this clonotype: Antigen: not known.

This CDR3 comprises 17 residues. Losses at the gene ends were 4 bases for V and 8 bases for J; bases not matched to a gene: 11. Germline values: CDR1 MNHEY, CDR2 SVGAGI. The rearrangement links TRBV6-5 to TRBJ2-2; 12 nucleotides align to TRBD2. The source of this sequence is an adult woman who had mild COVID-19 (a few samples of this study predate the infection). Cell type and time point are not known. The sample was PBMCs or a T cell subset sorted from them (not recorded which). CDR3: CASSSLLTSGSSGELFF. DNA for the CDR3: TGTGCCAGCAGTTCCCTCCTGACTAGCGGGAGTTCAGGGGAGCTGTTTTTT.